This T cell receptor beta chain was identified during a study of blood T cell repertoires in COVID-19. In the original analysis: Amplification from reference gene primers served as the basis for estimated nucleated cell counts. Produced via immunoSEQ multiplex PCR; TCRdb's table is partial and in-frame only. For V, J and clone size, that table is used; D and trimming come from the DNA. This sample has about 190,000 clones, with 79% found just once. This CDR3 is built from 15 residues. The trim removed 3 bases at V and 1 base at J, leaving 1 base unmatched. The germline V gene encodes CDR1 KGHSH and CDR2 LQKENI. This clone appeared a single time.

This TCR was sampled from a man aged 55 to 70 with active or convalescent COVID-19. What was sequenced was peripheral blood. The chain uses TRBV18 and TRBJ2-2, with TRBD2 matching 8 bases. Written as DNA, the CDR3 is TGTGCCAGCTCACCGACTAGCGAGAACACCGGGGAGCTGTTTTTT. Protein product: CASSPTSENTGELFF.